These 7 T cell receptor beta chains were sequenced from one sample in a study of Ad26.COV2.S vaccination and SARS-CoV-2 variants. The table came from immunoSEQ multiplex PCR; TCRdb's copy has only in-frame clones and leaves some out. The sample yields more than 150,000 clones, around 85% seen once. Sequences were derived from peripheral blood, sampled after recovery from COVID-19. These TCRs come from a human donor who had recovered from COVID-19.

The chain couples TRBV15 to TRBJ1-3; no clear D. The V gene's germline CDR1 is LNHNV and CDR2 YYDKDF (reference sequence). This CDR3 region has 15 residues. V lost 4 bases, J lost 0 bases, and 10 bases lay in between. The CDR3, as DNA: TGTGCCACCAGCATCTTGTCTACCTCTGGAAACACCATATATTTT. The encoded protein is CATSILSTSGNTIYF.

The chain is built from TRBV2 and TRBJ2-3; 12 nucleotides line up with TRBD2. With 10 bases clipped from V and 3 bases from J, the junction kept 8 bases outside the gene matches. Per the germline V gene, CDR1 is SNHLY and CDR2 is FYNNEI. This CDR3 spans 15 amino acids. As DNA, the CDR3 is TGTGCCACCTCTAGCGGGAGGGCCAGGACAGATACGCAGTATTTT. Its protein is CATSSGRARTDTQYF.

This sequence joins TRBV30 and TRBJ2-4; TRBD2 aligns across 7 bases. CDR1 is GTSNPN, CDR2 SVGIG, per germline (reference sequence). J lost 2 bases, V lost 6 bases, and 13 bases had no gene match. The CDR3 is 16 amino acids. This CDR3 is CACRTWGEGTKNIQYF. As DNA, the CDR3 is TGTGCCTGCCGAACCTGGGGGGAGGGGACCAAAAACATTCAGTACTTC.

This chain connects TRBV4-1 to TRBJ1-4; TRBD1 might be the D (6 bases). The CDR3 runs to 15 residues. Germline V gives CDR1 MGHRA, CDR2 YSYEKL. V lost 4 bases and J lost 8, with 17 bases in between. CDR3 nucleotide sequence: TGCGCCAGCAGCCTTACACCGGGGGGCCGGGAAAAACTGTTTTTT. It translates to CASSLTPGGREKLFF.

The chain has TRBV15 and TRBJ2-2, with 9 bases identical to TRBD1. V shed 3 bases, J shed 1 base, and the junction held 9 bases outside the gene matches. The CDR3 consists of 18 residues. Per the germline V gene, CDR1 is LNHNV and CDR2 is YYDKDF (reference sequence). The CDR3 here is CATSSTKTGQGNTGELFF. The DNA for the CDR3 is TGTGCCACCAGCAGTACTAAAACGGGACAGGGGAACACCGGGGAGCTGTTTTTT.

This clone was recorded only once. The rearrangement links TRBV2 to TRBJ2-1; D may be TRBD1 (6 bases). The germline V gene encodes CDR1 SNHLY and CDR2 FYNNEI. V was trimmed by 7 bases and J by 8 bases, leaving 12 bases between them. The CDR3 extends over 12 amino acids. CDR3 nucleotide sequence: TGTGCCAGCAAACGTCAGGGGTATGAGCAGTTCTTC. It yields the protein CASKRQGYEQFF.

The chain couples TRBV9 to TRBJ1-5; a possible D gene is TRBD1 (6 bases). There are 13 residues in the CDR3. Trimming pared 3 bases from V and 7 bases from J, leaving 11 bases between. Germline loops: CDR1 SGDLS, CDR2 YYNGEE. The CDR3 sequence is CASSAVQGQPQHF. In nucleotides, the CDR3 is TGTGCCAGCAGCGCGGTTCAGGGGCAGCCCCAGCATTTT.